The 12 T cell receptor beta chains presented below share a single source sample, sequenced in a study of OX40 agonist ivuxolimab in advanced cancers. Sequenced by immunoSEQ multiplex PCR; TCRdb stores in-frame clones only, minus some. The sample records about 64,000 clones, roughly 80% being singletons. The sequenced sample was CD4+ or CD8+ T cells sorted from blood, obtained in a trial of the OX40 agonist ivuxolimab. All receptors come from an adult with an advanced solid tumor such as melanoma, head and neck, liver or kidney cancer.

This clone is medium-sized. The same CDR3 can be traced to other DNA sequences in this sample. The rearrangement links TRBV28 to TRBJ1-3; 8 positions match TRBD1. This CDR3 region has 14 residues. Trimming removed 5 bases from V and 8 bases from J; junction bases left unmatched: 8. Germline CDR1 MDHEN, CDR2 SYDVKM. CDR3 region: CASSRGQGRDTIYF. The DNA of the CDR3 is TGTGCCAGCAGTAGAGGACAGGGAAGGGACACCATATATTTT.

This chain joins TRBV5-1 and TRBJ2-1, with D perhaps TRBD1 (5 bases). The CDR3 has 15 amino acids. CDR1 and CDR2 (germline): SGHRS, YFSETQ. V was trimmed by 0 bases and J by 2 bases, leaving 9 bases between them. The CDR3 DNA reads as TGCGCCAGCAGCTTGGTAGGGGAAACCTACAATGAGCAGTTCTTC. This gives the protein CASSLVGETYNEQFF.

The chain links TRBV5-4 to TRBJ2-5; D could derive from TRBD1 or TRBD2 (5 bases each). The length of the CDR3 is 13 residues. Per the germline V gene, CDR1 is SGHNT and CDR2 is YYREEE (reference sequence). V lost 6 bases, J lost 0 bases, and 9 bases lay in between. The CDR3 nucleotides read TGTGCCAGCAAGGGGACGTACCAAGAGACCCAGTACTTC. Translated: CASKGTYQETQYF.

The chain uses TRBV19 and TRBJ1-5, with 7 bases aligning to TRBD1. The CDR3 spans 18 residues. Germline CDR1 and CDR2: LNHDA and SQIVND (reference sequence). The ends lost 3 bases at V and 2 bases at J; junction bases unmatched: 13. The CDR3 loop reads CASSMGAGTASRNQPQHF. The CDR3 DNA reads as TGTGCCAGTAGTATGGGGGCCGGGACAGCATCGCGCAATCAGCCCCAGCATTTT.

This clone was seen a handful of times. The V and J genes are TRBV5-5 and TRBJ2-7, with D tentatively TRBD2 (5 bases). V lost 0 bases to trimming and J lost 3 bases, with 10 bases between them. The CDR3 loop spans 14 amino acids. CDR1 is SGHKS, CDR2 YYEKEE, per germline (reference sequence). CDR3 DNA sequence: TGTGCCAGCAGCTTGGGACGGGATGACTACGAGCAGTACTTC. Translating gives CASSLGRDDYEQYF.

The V gene is TRBV12-5, the J gene TRBJ1-6; 7 bases agree with TRBD1. Germline V gives CDR1 LGHNT, CDR2 FRNRAP. This CDR3 spans 13 amino acids. With 1 base clipped from V and 16 bases from J, the junction kept 7 bases outside the gene matches. The CDR3, as DNA: TGTGCTAGTGGTTTGGAAGGACAGGTGGGTCTCCACTTT. Translation gives CASGLEGQVGLHF.

The gene calls are TRBV7-2 and TRBJ2-1, with 7 bases lining up with TRBD2. The CDR3 is 14 amino acids. Looked up from germline, CDR1 is SGHTA and CDR2 is FQGNSA. Trimming at V came to 2 bases and at J to 8 bases, leaving 6 bases not matched to a gene. The CDR3 nucleotides are TGTGCCAGCAGCTTACAAGCGGGATACTATGAGCAGTTCTTC. Its protein product is CASSLQAGYYEQFF.

This clone was observed a few times. The J gene is TRBJ2-7, the V gene TRBV11-1, with D perhaps matching TRBD1 (5 bases). The V end was cut by 1 base, the J end by 2 bases, with 18 bases between. CDR3 length: 17 residues. From germline, CDR1 is SGHAT and CDR2 FQDESV (reference sequence). The CDR3 here is CASSLGPGQGITYEQYF. The CDR3 nucleotides read TGTGCCAGCAGCTTAGGGCCCGGGCAGGGAATAACCTACGAGCAGTACTTC.

The rearrangement uses TRBV19 and TRBJ1-1; unclear D gene. The germline V and J ends were trimmed by 7 bases and 5 bases, with 20 bases remaining between them. This CDR3 comprises 15 residues. CDR1 and CDR2 (germline): LNHDA, SQIVND (reference sequence). The CDR3 region is CASTAPGPHLTEAFF. The CDR3 DNA follows: TGTGCCAGTACTGCGCCGGGCCCTCATTTAACTGAAGCTTTCTTT.

This sequence joins TRBV6-1 and TRBJ1-1; D not resolved. CDR1 MNHNS and CDR2 SASEGT come from the germline V gene. Trimming removed 2 bases from V and 4 bases from J, with 11 bases in between. The CDR3 runs to 14 residues. The CDR3 sequence: CASSETPGGTEAFF. The CDR3 coding sequence is TGTGCCAGCAGTGAAACTCCAGGAGGCACTGAAGCTTTCTTT.

The chain employs TRBV19 and TRBJ1-2, with TRBD1 matching over 7 bases. The length of the CDR3 is 15 residues. J gave up 1 base and V 4 bases, and 6 bases lay outside the gene matches. Germline lookup yields CDR1 LNHDA and CDR2 SQIVND (reference sequence). The CDR3 sequence: CASSSQQGINYGYTF. The CDR3 DNA is TGTGCCAGTAGTAGCCAACAGGGGATTAACTATGGCTACACCTTC.

The rearrangement uses TRBV5-1 and TRBJ2-1; maybe TRBD2 (5 bases). Per germline, CDR1 SGHRS and CDR2 YFSETQ. The CDR3 has 16 amino acids. Trimming shortened V by 0 bases and J by 0 bases, and 10 bases separated the two germline ends. The CDR3 spells CASSLDPGTSYNEQFF. CDR3 bases: TGCGCCAGCAGCTTGGATCCGGGAACCTCCTACAATGAGCAGTTCTTC.